This T cell receptor (beta chain) was identified during a study of ipilimumab plus nivolumab after autologous stem cell transplantation. Overall study: Median doses per patient: four or five ipilimumab, about 8 nivolumab.

TCRdb keeps only in-frame clones here, not all; method: immunoSEQ multiplex PCR. This table holds around 16,000 clones, around 81% found once. CDR1 and CDR2 (germline): SGDLS, YYNGEE. The CDR3 is 15 amino acids. Trimming removed 2 bases at V and 9 bases at J, with 15 bases between. Checkpoint therapy with ipilimumab 1 mg/kg began 14 to 28 days after transplant. The receptor's source is a male donor with diffuse large B-cell lymphoma. The chain has TRBV9 and TRBJ1-6; D may be TRBD1 (6 bases). The source material was PBMCs, sampled in a trial of ipilimumab plus nivolumab as post-transplant consolidation. The CDR3 DNA follows: TGTGCCAGCAGCGTCACGGACAGCTCGTCTTCACCCCTCCACTTT. Translated: CASSVTDSSSSPLHF. The whole variable domain, remainder taken from reference TRBV9 and TRBJ1-6, is DSGVTQTPKHLITATGQRVTLRCSPRSGDLSVYWYQQSLDQGLQFLIQYYNGEERAKGNILERFSAQQFPDLHSELNLSSLELGDSALYFCASSVTDSSSSPLHFGNGTRLTVT.